The rows below give T cell receptor beta chains drawn from one sample of a study of blood T cell repertoires in COVID-19. Sequencing was performed with immunoSEQ multiplex PCR; in TCRdb, only in-frame clones are kept and a portion is missing. Of about 75,000 clones in the sample, about 85% were seen once. Sequencing input: peripheral blood. All receptors come from a human donor in a cohort sampled during active COVID-19. CDR3s include the opening cysteine and the closing phenylalanine or tryptophan. A D gene is named only where the DNA matches it firmly. Clone size is shown for a subset of rows, as once, few, many or a class of expanded clone.

d_gene	abundance	j_gene	v_gene	CDR3aa	CDR3nt
TRBD2	-	TRBJ2-4	TRBV6-1	CASSDGAGEAIQYF	TGTGCCAGCAGTGATGGAGCGGGAGAGGCCATTCAGTACTTC
-	-	TRBJ1-5	TRBV12-3/TRBV12-4	CASSLPDQPQHF	TGTGCCAGCAGTTTACCGGATCAGCCCCAGCATTTT
-	few	TRBJ2-1	TRBV5-1	CASSLEGGPYNEQFF	TGCGCCAGCAGCTTGGAGGGCGGGCCCTACAATGAGCAGTTCTTC
-	-	TRBJ2-2	TRBV4-1	CASSQTRRGGELFF	TGCGCCAGCAGCCAAACCAGGCGGGGCGGGGAGCTGTTTTTT
TRBD1	-	TRBJ2-3	TRBV10-3	CAIRDRDRGSTDTQYF	TGTGCCATCAGGGACCGGGACAGGGGCAGCACAGATACGCAGTATTTT
-	-	TRBJ2-5	TRBV4-2	CASSQEGGAETQYF	TGTGCCAGCAGCCAAGAAGGCGGCGCGGAGACCCAGTACTTC
-	-	TRBJ2-7	TRBV29-1	CSVEDRGDGGPYQQYF	TGCAGCGTTGAAGATCGGGGGGACGGGGGCCCCTACCAGCAGTACTTC
-	-	TRBJ1-3	TRBV29-1	CSVRDNNSGNTIYF	TGCAGCGTTCGTGACAACAACTCTGGAAACACCATATATTTT
-	-	TRBJ1-1	TRBV12-3/TRBV12-4	CASSLRGMLAFF	TGTGCCAGCAGTTTGCGGGGAATGTTAGCTTTCTTT
TRBD1	once	TRBJ2-2	TRBV5-1	CASGGTTGGGRTGELFF	TGCGCCAGCGGGGGGACCACAGGGGGAGGAAGGACCGGGGAGCTGTTTTTT
-	-	TRBJ1-2	TRBV3-1/TRBV3-2	CASSQHGGAAKGGYTF	TGTGCCAGCAGCCAACACGGAGGGGCCGCGAAGGGAGGCTACACCTTC
-	-	TRBJ1-1	TRBV14	CASSLHQNTEAFF	TGTGCCAGCAGCCTACACCAGAACACTGAAGCTTTCTTT
-	-	TRBJ1-4	TRBV6-5	CASISGSWGEKLFF	TGTGCCAGCATTTCAGGGTCTTGGGGTGAAAAACTGTTTTTT
-	-	TRBJ1-1	TRBV6-1	CASSEEEWTEAFF	TGTGCCAGCAGTGAAGAGGAGTGGACTGAAGCTTTCTTT
-	-	TRBJ1-2	TRBV11-2	CASSLGGIRYGYTF	TGTGCCAGCAGCTTAGGCGGTATCCGCTATGGCTACACCTTC
TRBD1	once	TRBJ2-2	TRBV24-1	CATSDPDRATGELFF	TGTGCCACCAGTGATCCCGACAGGGCTACCGGGGAGCTGTTTTTT
-	-	TRBJ1-4	TRBV25-1	CASDSGRVGEKLFF	TGTGCCAGTGATTCCGGGAGGGTGGGAGAAAAACTGTTTTTT
TRBD1	-	TRBJ2-7	TRBV10-3	CAITGTGNYEQYF	TGTGCCATCACCGGGACAGGGAACTACGAGCAGTACTTC
-	few	TRBJ2-7	TRBV6-5	CASSNSYEQYF	TGTGCCAGCTCCAACAGCTACGAGCAGTACTTC
TRBD2	-	TRBJ2-6	TRBV7-7	CASSSNVGGAGANVLTF	TGTGCCAGCAGCTCCAATGTGGGGGGGGCTGGGGCCAACGTCCTGACTTTC
-	-	TRBJ2-4	TRBV19	CASIPDSLDIQYF	TGTGCCAGTATACCTGACAGTCTTGACATTCAGTACTTC
TRBD1	-	TRBJ2-3	TRBV19	CASQTLGQGKDTQYF	TGTGCCAGCCAAACACTGGGACAGGGTAAGGATACGCAGTATTTT
-	-	TRBJ1-1	TRBV30	CAWNLGGVNTEAFF	TGTGCCTGGAACCTCGGAGGGGTGAACACTGAAGCTTTCTTT
-	-	TRBJ2-1	TRBV7-9	CASSPLGLFSDNEQFF	TGTGCCAGCAGTCCTCTGGGACTGTTCAGCGACAATGAGCAGTTCTTC
-	-	TRBJ1-3	TRBV7-2	CASSLGATSGNTIYF	TGTGCCAGCAGCTTAGGGGCTACCTCTGGAAACACCATATATTTT
-	-	TRBJ1-6	TRBV7-9	CASSLRYDPGNSPLHF	TGTGCCAGCAGCCTACGATATGACCCAGGGAATTCACCCCTCCACTTT
-	-	TRBJ2-3	TRBV19	CASSVTGTLSTDTQYF	TGTGCCAGTAGTGTTACCGGGACTCTGAGCACAGATACGCAGTATTTT
-	-	TRBJ1-1	TRBV4-2	CASSQAGTRGVGAFF	TGTGCCAGCAGCCAAGCCGGGACACGCGGAGTTGGAGCTTTCTTT
-	once	TRBJ2-1	TRBV28	CASNSRDIAYNEQFF	TGTGCCAGCAATTCCCGGGACATCGCCTACAATGAGCAGTTCTTC
TRBD2	once	TRBJ2-1	TRBV27	CASSPLAGGPEQFF	TGTGCCAGCAGTCCGTTAGCGGGAGGTCCCGAGCAGTTCTTC
-	once	TRBJ2-7	TRBV5-1	CASSLVRGSYEQYF	TGCGCCAGCAGCTTGGTAAGGGGTTCCTACGAGCAGTACTTC
TRBD2	-	TRBJ2-1	TRBV11-2	CASKRASGTYNEQFF	TGTGCCAGCAAGCGGGCTAGCGGGACCTACAATGAGCAGTTCTTC
TRBD1	-	TRBJ2-2	TRBV29-1	CSVLGQSNTGELFF	TGCAGCGTATTGGGACAGTCGAACACCGGGGAGCTGTTTTTT
-	-	TRBJ2-3	TRBV5-1	CASSLVAGSTDTQYF	TGCGCCAGCAGCTTGGTGGCGGGGAGCACAGATACGCAGTATTTT
-	few	TRBJ1-5	TRBV6-2/TRBV6-3	CASSRGDSNQPQHF	TGTGCCAGCAGTCGAGGAGACAGCAATCAGCCCCAGCATTTT
TRBD1	-	TRBJ1-1	TRBV23-1	CASSQPFAGTENTEAFF	TGCGCCAGCAGTCAACCATTCGCCGGGACAGAGAACACTGAAGCTTTCTTT
-	-	TRBJ1-1	TRBV12-3/TRBV12-4	CASSDTVGAFF	TGTGCCAGCAGTGACACGGTTGGCGCTTTCTTT
TRBD2	once	TRBJ2-1	TRBV30	CAWSRRGGAMVYNEQFF	TGTGCCTGGAGTCGTCGCGGGGGGGCCATGGTTTACAATGAGCAGTTCTTC
TRBD2	-	TRBJ2-3	TRBV10-3	CAISGGASGLSSTDTQYF	TGTGCCATCAGTGGGGGGGCTAGCGGGCTAAGTAGCACAGATACGCAGTATTTT
TRBD1	-	TRBJ2-7	TRBV5-1	CASSLGQGPYEQYF	TGCGCCAGCAGCCTTGGACAGGGTCCGTACGAGCAGTACTTC
TRBD2	-	TRBJ2-3	TRBV19	CASSIAVAGGTDTQYF	TGTGCCAGTAGTATTGCGGTAGCGGGGGGCACAGATACGCAGTATTTT